These 20 T cell receptor beta chains were all obtained from the same sample, sequenced in a study of cytomegalovirus exposure and HLA in healthy donors. The PCR had 60 Vbeta and 13 Jbeta primers. The protocol was immunoSEQ multiplex PCR, while the TCRdb copy is restricted to in-frame clones and leaves out a portion. The sample has approximately 110,000 clones, 74% seen once. Sequenced sample: PBMCs. Every receptor here comes from a woman in her thirties or forties in good health and CMV-seropositive.

V gene TRBV7-3 combines with J gene TRBJ2-3; 9 nucleotides line up with TRBD2. V lost 5 bases and J lost 2; bases outside the gene matches: 5. CDR3 length: 15 amino acids. Germline CDR1 SGHTA, CDR2 FQGTGA. This CDR3 is CASSRGGGATDTQYF. The CDR3 nucleotides are TGTGCCAGCAGCCGGGGCGGGGGGGCCACAGATACGCAGTATTTT.

The chain joins TRBV2 to TRBJ2-5; D remains unclear. The germline V and J ends were trimmed by 4 bases and 5 bases, with 11 bases remaining between them. CDR3 size: 13 residues. Per the germline V gene, CDR1 is SNHLY and CDR2 is FYNNEI. The CDR3 is CASSVTGAETQYF. The CDR3 bases are TGTGCCAGCAGTGTAACGGGTGCCGAGACCCAGTACTTC.

The chain is built from TRBV10-3 and TRBJ2-7; D is perhaps TRBD2 (5 bases). CDR3 length equals 15 residues. The germline V and J ends were trimmed by 4 bases and 5 bases, with 18 bases remaining between them. CDR1 and CDR2 (germline): ENHRY, SYGVKD. The chain's CDR3 is CAISAPGEPGDEQYF. The CDR3 DNA is TGTGCCATCAGTGCTCCCGGGGAACCCGGGGACGAGCAGTACTTC.

This clone was seen only a few times. V is TRBV11-1 and J is TRBJ2-6; D gene uncertain. From germline, CDR1 is SGHAT and CDR2 FQDESV (reference sequence). V shed 1 base and J shed 4 bases, with 11 bases lying between them. The CDR3 is made up of 16 amino acids. CDR3 amino acids: CASSLGASLGANVLTF. CDR3 sequence (DNA): TGTGCCAGCAGCTTAGGAGCGTCTCTAGGGGCCAACGTCCTGACTTTC. Combining the CDR3 with reference TRBV11-1 and TRBJ2-6 gives the whole variable domain EAEVAQSPRYKITEKSQAVAFWCDPISGHATLYWYRQILGQGPELLVQFQDESVVDDSQLPKDRFSAERLKGVDSTLKIQPAELGDSAMYLCASSLGASLGANVLTFGAGSRLTVL.

The V call is TRBV7-8, the J call TRBJ1-1, with 9 bases aligning to TRBD1. V lost 0 bases and J lost 6; bases outside the gene matches: 5. The CDR3 length is 15 residues. Looked up from germline, CDR1 is SGHVS and CDR2 is FQNEAQ. CDR3: CASSLAGTGQAEAFF. The CDR3 DNA sequence: TGTGCCAGCAGCTTAGCCGGGACAGGGCAGGCTGAAGCTTTCTTT. Supplemented by reference TRBV7-8 and TRBJ1-1, the full variable domain reads GAGVSQSPRYKVAKRGQDVALRCDPISGHVSLFWYQQALGQGPEFLTYFQNEAQLDKSGLPSDRFFAERPEGSVSTLKIQRTQQEDSAVYLCASSLAGTGQAEAFFGQGTRLTVV.

This chain uses TRBV7-9 with TRBJ1-3, with TRBD1 matching over 10 bases. The CDR3 runs 16 residues. The J segment lost 3 bases and the V segment lost 4 bases, leaving 6 bases of the junction unmatched. From germline, CDR1 is SEHNR and CDR2 FQNEAQ (reference sequence). Here the CDR3 DNA reads TGTGCCAGCAGCTCCAGGACAGGGGGAGGTGGAAACACCATATATTTT. It encodes CASSSRTGGGGNTIYF.

The rearrangement links TRBV27 to TRBJ2-7; 10 positions agree with TRBD2. The trim removed 4 bases at V and 6 bases at J, leaving 9 bases unmatched. In germline, CDR1 is MNHEY, CDR2 SMNVEV (reference sequence). The CDR3 totals 15 residues. CDR3 coding DNA: TGTGCCAGCAGTTCCCGAGCGGGAGGGCGGGGCGAGCAGTACTTC. Translation: CASSSRAGGRGEQYF.

This chain uses TRBV6-5 with TRBJ2-1; 7 bases match TRBD2. The V gene end was trimmed by 2 bases and the J gene end by 5 bases; junction bases not matched to a gene: 9. CDR1 and CDR2 (germline): MNHEY, SVGAGI. The CDR3 sequence is 16 residues long. The CDR3 bases are TGTGCCAGCAGTTACAGGAGCGGCGGGAGCGACAATGAGCAGTTCTTC. Translated, it gives CASSYRSGGSDNEQFF.

The chain carries TRBV14 and TRBJ1-1, with a weak D call TRBD1 (5 bases). The V and J ends lost 4 bases and 1 base respectively, with 10 bases between them. Germline CDR1 SGHDN, CDR2 FVKESK. This CDR3 is built from 14 residues. The CDR3 spells CASSRPGQNTEAFF. The CDR3 nucleotides read TGTGCCAGCAGCCGACCCGGACAGAACACTGAAGCTTTCTTT.

V is TRBV5-1 and J is TRBJ2-7; D possibly corresponds to TRBD1 (6 bases). Deletions cut 4 bases from V and 3 bases from J, with 11 bases between. Germline-derived CDR1 and CDR2 are SGHRS and YFSETQ. CDR3 size: 13 residues. The CDR3 DNA reads as TGCGCCAGCAGCAGGGACATAAACTACGAGCAGTACTTC. The encoded protein is CASSRDINYEQYF. Complete variable domain (other parts from reference TRBV5-1 and TRBJ2-7): KAGVTQTPRYLIKTRGQQVTLSCSPISGHRSVSWYQQTPGQGLQFLFEYFSETQRNKGNFPGRFSGRQFSNSRSEMNVSTLELGDSALYLCASSRDINYEQYFGPGTRLTVT.

The chain links TRBV27 to TRBJ2-7; D might be TRBD1 (6 bases). Germline V lookup: CDR1 MNHEY, CDR2 SMNVEV (reference sequence). This CDR3 comprises 14 residues. The ends were cut back, 4 bases at V and 0 bases at J, with 10 bases in the middle. The CDR3 nucleotides read TGTGCCAGCAGTTGGCAGGGGCCCTCCTACGAGCAGTACTTC. Its translation: CASSWQGPSYEQYF.

This rearrangement joins TRBV27 to TRBJ1-4, with unresolved D. The V and J ends lost 11 bases and 5 bases respectively, with 6 bases between them. Germline values: CDR1 MNHEY, CDR2 SMNVEV (reference sequence). The CDR3 covers 10 residues. The CDR3 loop reads CASPNEKLFF. The CDR3 DNA sequence: TGTGCCTCCCCGAATGAAAAACTGTTTTTT.

The V call is TRBV10-2, the J call TRBJ1-2; D is unresolved. Trimming took 6 bases from V and 3 from J, leaving 11 bases between them. This CDR3 contains 13 residues. In germline, CDR1 is WSHSY, CDR2 SAAADI. CDR3 amino acids: CASRALVDYGYTF. The CDR3 DNA is TGCGCCAGCAGGGCCTTGGTTGACTATGGCTACACCTTC.

CDR3 protein: CASSGQQGTNTEAFF. CDR3 nucleotides: TGCGCCAGCAGCGGCCAACAGGGGACCAACACTGAAGCTTTCTTT. This chain joins TRBV5-1 and TRBJ1-1; 7 nucleotides line up with TRBD1. There are 15 residues in the CDR3. Germline-derived CDR1 and CDR2 are SGHRS and YFSETQ. The J segment lost 2 bases and the V segment lost 4 bases, leaving 8 bases of the junction unmatched.

The rearrangement uses TRBV27 and TRBJ1-2, with TRBD1 matching 7 bases. Unmatched junction bases numbered 8, after V lost 6 bases and J lost 4 bases. The CDR3 spans 14 residues. Germline values: CDR1 MNHEY, CDR2 SMNVEV (reference sequence). The CDR3, as DNA: TGTGCCAGCAGCTCGCTACAGGGGCCCTATGGCTACACCTTC. This codes for CASSSLQGPYGYTF.

The chain carries TRBV18 and TRBJ1-4, with 7 positions matching TRBD1. This CDR3 region has 16 residues. The trim removed 1 base at V and 1 base at J, leaving 3 bases unmatched. Germline V CDR1 and CDR2: KGHSH, LQKENI. The CDR3 loop is CASSPQGAGTNEKLFF. CDR3 DNA sequence: TGTGCCAGCTCACCACAGGGGGCCGGAACTAATGAAAAACTGTTTTTT.

This chain connects TRBV6-5 to TRBJ1-2; 7 nucleotides line up with TRBD1. The ends lost 5 bases at V and 3 bases at J; junction bases unmatched: 3. This CDR3 is built from 13 residues. Germline CDR1 and CDR2: MNHEY and SVGAGI. CDR3 in amino acids: CASSQGQYYGYTF. CDR3 DNA: TGTGCCAGCAGTCAGGGACAGTACTATGGCTACACCTTC.

V gene TRBV5-1 combines with J gene TRBJ2-3; TRBD2 matches 7 bases. The J segment lost 2 bases and the V segment lost 0 bases, leaving 6 bases of the junction unmatched. This CDR3 is built from 16 residues. Germline assignment: CDR1 SGHRS and CDR2 YFSETQ. The CDR3 spells CASSLASSGYTDTQYF. The CDR3 DNA reads TGCGCCAGCAGCTTGGCGTCTAGCGGATACACAGATACGCAGTATTTT.

V and J are TRBV7-6 and TRBJ1-6; 8 positions agree with TRBD1. Trimming at V came to 5 bases and at J to 7 bases, leaving 10 bases not matched to a gene. Looked up from germline, CDR1 is SGHVS and CDR2 is FNYEAQ. The CDR3 extends over 16 amino acids. The CDR3: CASSRRSGQGNSPLHF. For the CDR3, the DNA is TGTGCCAGCAGCCGAAGGAGCGGACAGGGCAATTCACCCCTCCACTTT. The full variable domain, its missing parts supplied by reference TRBV7-6 and TRBJ1-6, is GAGVSQSPRYKVTKRGQDVALRCDPISGHVSLYWYRQALGQGPEFLTYFNYEAQQDKSGLPNDRFSAERPEGSISTLTIQRTEQRDSAMYRCASSRRSGQGNSPLHFGNGTRLTVT.

The chain has TRBV18 and TRBJ1-1; D is uncertain. Looked up from germline, CDR1 is KGHSH and CDR2 is LQKENI. The ends were cut back, 6 bases at V and 7 bases at J, with 15 bases in the middle. The CDR3 has 13 residues. This CDR3 reads CASSREGGLEAFF. The CDR3 DNA follows: TGTGCCAGCTCGCGCGAAGGCGGGCTTGAAGCTTTCTTT. Combining the CDR3 with reference TRBV18 and TRBJ1-1 gives the whole variable domain NAGVMQNPRHLVRRRGQEARLRCSPMKGHSHVYWYRQLPEEGLKFMVYLQKENIIDESGMPKERFSAEFPKEGPSILRIQQVVRGDSAAYFCASSREGGLEAFFGQGTRLTVV.